These T cell receptor beta chains were read from a single sample in a study of cytomegalovirus exposure and HLA in healthy donors. TCRdb keeps only in-frame clones here, not all; method: immunoSEQ multiplex PCR. The sample includes 130,000 or so clones, about 90% of them seen just once. The specimen was PBMCs. These receptors came from a young man in good health and CMV-seronegative. Both conserved end residues are part of each CDR3. Fields, in order: V gene, J gene, D gene, clone size, CDR3 protein, CDR3 DNA. D genes are given only for firm matches. Rows give clone size only sometimes, using once, few, many, or a class for an expanded clone.

v_call: TRBV5-6; j_call: TRBJ2-1; d_call: -; clone_size: -; cdr3_aa: CASSQGVLEQFF; cdr3_nt: TGTGCCAGCAGCCAAGGAGTTTTGGAGCAGTTCTTC
v_call: TRBV11-1; j_call: TRBJ1-2; d_call: TRBD1; clone_size: -; cdr3_aa: CASSPRDRGHGYTF; cdr3_nt: TGTGCCAGCAGTCCCCGGGACAGGGGGCACGGCTACACCTTC
v_call: TRBV6-5; j_call: TRBJ2-1; d_call: -; clone_size: -; cdr3_aa: CASSSPAGGPYNEQFF; cdr3_nt: TGTGCCAGCAGTTCTCCAGCAGGGGGGCCATACAATGAGCAGTTCTTC
v_call: TRBV29-1; j_call: TRBJ2-1; d_call: -; clone_size: -; cdr3_aa: CSVWWESGVGEQFF; cdr3_nt: TGCAGCGTGTGGTGGGAGTCGGGAGTTGGTGAGCAGTTCTTC
v_call: TRBV5-5; j_call: TRBJ2-3; d_call: -; clone_size: -; cdr3_aa: CASSTYLDRWEDTQYF; cdr3_nt: TGTGCCAGCAGCACCTACCTTGACAGGTGGGAAGATACGCAGTATTTT
v_call: TRBV7-9; j_call: TRBJ1-4; d_call: -; clone_size: once; cdr3_aa: CASSLRQAAANEKLFF; cdr3_nt: TGTGCCAGCAGCCTCCGACAGGCCGCCGCTAATGAAAAACTGTTTTTT
v_call: TRBV5-4; j_call: TRBJ1-2; d_call: -; clone_size: -; cdr3_aa: CASSLDSNYGYTF; cdr3_nt: TGTGCCAGCAGCTTGGACTCAAACTATGGCTACACCTTC
v_call: TRBV9; j_call: TRBJ2-3; d_call: -; clone_size: -; cdr3_aa: CASSAPAGATDTQYF; cdr3_nt: TGTGCCAGCAGTGCCCCGGCCGGAGCGACCGATACGCAGTATTTT
v_call: TRBV6-6; j_call: TRBJ1-1; d_call: TRBD1; clone_size: -; cdr3_aa: CASSSRQGRRNTEAFF; cdr3_nt: TGTGCCAGCAGTTCCCGACAGGGAAGAAGGAACACTGAAGCTTTCTTT
v_call: TRBV28; j_call: TRBJ1-5; d_call: TRBD1; clone_size: -; cdr3_aa: CASTSGTGVSQPQHF; cdr3_nt: TGTGCCAGCACCTCCGGGACAGGGGTGTCTCAGCCCCAGCATTTT
v_call: TRBV5-6; j_call: TRBJ1-1; d_call: TRBD1; clone_size: -; cdr3_aa: CASSRQGNTEAFF; cdr3_nt: TGTGCCAGCAGCCGACAGGGGAACACTGAAGCTTTCTTT
v_call: TRBV2; j_call: TRBJ1-4; d_call: -; clone_size: -; cdr3_aa: CASSDEAGSPSTNEKLFF; cdr3_nt: TGTGCCAGCAGTGATGAGGCGGGGTCCCCGTCAACTAATGAAAAACTGTTTTTT
v_call: TRBV28; j_call: TRBJ2-7; d_call: TRBD1; clone_size: -; cdr3_aa: CASSLPGTGFYYEQYF; cdr3_nt: TGTGCCAGCAGTTTACCCGGGACAGGGTTTTACTACGAGCAGTACTTC
v_call: TRBV7-9; j_call: TRBJ2-3; d_call: -; clone_size: -; cdr3_aa: CASSLPGWDTQYF; cdr3_nt: TGTGCCAGCAGCTTACCGGGATGGGATACGCAGTATTTT
v_call: TRBV7-9; j_call: TRBJ1-1; d_call: TRBD1; clone_size: few; cdr3_aa: CASSFGQAQGAFF; cdr3_nt: TGTGCCAGCAGCTTCGGACAGGCTCAAGGGGCTTTCTTT
v_call: TRBV28; j_call: TRBJ1-5; d_call: -; clone_size: once; cdr3_aa: CASTRGYQPQHF; cdr3_nt: TGTGCCAGTACGAGGGGGTATCAGCCCCAGCATTTT
v_call: TRBV6-1; j_call: TRBJ2-7; d_call: TRBD2; clone_size: -; cdr3_aa: CASSDFAGTTPYEQYF; cdr3_nt: TGTGCCAGCAGTGATTTCGCCGGGACTACTCCCTACGAGCAGTACTTC
v_call: TRBV12-5; j_call: TRBJ2-3; d_call: TRBD2; clone_size: -; cdr3_aa: CASGLVVSGGGADTQYF; cdr3_nt: TGTGCTAGTGGTTTGGTAGTCAGCGGGGGAGGTGCAGATACGCAGTATTTT
v_call: TRBV2; j_call: TRBJ2-7; d_call: TRBD1; clone_size: -; cdr3_aa: CASITGQGPYEQYF; cdr3_nt: TGTGCCAGCATCACGGGACAGGGACCCTACGAGCAGTACTTC
v_call: TRBV7-6; j_call: TRBJ1-6; d_call: -; clone_size: -; cdr3_aa: CASSRGSGNSPLHF; cdr3_nt: TGTGCCAGCAGCAGGGGCAGTGGGAATTCACCCCTCCACTTT
v_call: TRBV2; j_call: TRBJ1-4; d_call: -; clone_size: -; cdr3_aa: CASSGNFYASGTTNEKLFF; cdr3_nt: TGTGCCAGCAGTGGGAATTTTTACGCGTCAGGCACGACTAATGAAAAACTGTTTTTT
v_call: TRBV21-1; j_call: TRBJ1-2; d_call: -; clone_size: -; cdr3_aa: CASSLGQGNYGYTF; cdr3_nt: TGTGCCAGCAGCCTGGGACAGGGAAACTATGGCTACACCTTC
v_call: TRBV5-6; j_call: TRBJ2-2; d_call: TRBD1; clone_size: -; cdr3_aa: CASSGTGIGGELFF; cdr3_nt: TGTGCCAGCAGCGGGACAGGGATTGGCGGGGAGCTGTTTTTT
v_call: TRBV25-1; j_call: TRBJ1-1; d_call: TRBD1; clone_size: -; cdr3_aa: CASSEGQGDTEAFF; cdr3_nt: TGTGCCAGCAGTGAAGGACAGGGCGACACTGAAGCTTTCTTT
v_call: TRBV2; j_call: TRBJ2-7; d_call: -; clone_size: once; cdr3_aa: CASIYGRNSYEQYF; cdr3_nt: TGTGCCAGCATTTATGGCAGAAACTCCTACGAGCAGTACTTC
v_call: TRBV11-2; j_call: TRBJ1-3; d_call: -; clone_size: -; cdr3_aa: CASSLGGPVRFIENTIYF; cdr3_nt: TGTGCCAGCAGCTTAGGAGGGCCGGTGAGGTTCATCGAAAACACCATATATTTT
v_call: TRBV7-9; j_call: TRBJ2-7; d_call: -; clone_size: -; cdr3_aa: CASSPPGNGEQYF; cdr3_nt: TGTGCCAGCAGCCCTCCGGGGAATGGGGAGCAGTACTTC
v_call: TRBV9; j_call: TRBJ2-7; d_call: TRBD2; clone_size: few; cdr3_aa: CASSVESSGGYEQYF; cdr3_nt: TGTGCCAGCAGCGTAGAGTCTAGCGGGGGCTACGAGCAGTACTTC
v_call: TRBV6-5; j_call: TRBJ2-7; d_call: TRBD2; clone_size: -; cdr3_aa: CASSPEGGGGYEQYF; cdr3_nt: TGTGCCAGCAGCCCTGAAGGTGGGGGGGGATACGAGCAGTACTTC
v_call: TRBV6-1; j_call: TRBJ1-5; d_call: -; clone_size: once; cdr3_aa: CASSEIAGNQPQHF; cdr3_nt: TGTGCCAGCAGTGAAATAGCGGGTAATCAGCCCCAGCATTTT
v_call: TRBV27; j_call: TRBJ1-5; d_call: -; clone_size: once; cdr3_aa: CASSSRPLGTGNQPQHF; cdr3_nt: TGTGCCAGCAGTTCCCGCCCATTAGGGACTGGCAATCAGCCCCAGCATTTT
v_call: TRBV5-1; j_call: TRBJ2-5; d_call: TRBD2; clone_size: -; cdr3_aa: CASSGASGANIQETQYF; cdr3_nt: TGCGCCAGCAGCGGGGCTAGCGGGGCCAACATCCAAGAGACCCAGTACTTC
v_call: TRBV13; j_call: TRBJ2-7; d_call: -; clone_size: few; cdr3_aa: CASSFQGFDEQYF; cdr3_nt: TGTGCCAGCAGCTTCCAGGGGTTCGACGAGCAGTACTTC
v_call: TRBV6-1; j_call: TRBJ2-7; d_call: -; clone_size: -; cdr3_aa: CASRHLYEQYF; cdr3_nt: TGTGCCAGCAGACACCTCTACGAGCAGTACTTC
v_call: TRBV2; j_call: TRBJ2-7; d_call: -; clone_size: -; cdr3_aa: CASSLQGRTYEQYF; cdr3_nt: TGTGCCAGCAGTTTACAGGGACGTACTTACGAGCAGTACTTC
v_call: TRBV19; j_call: TRBJ1-5; d_call: -; clone_size: -; cdr3_aa: CASRTVSNQPQHF; cdr3_nt: TGTGCCAGTAGGACAGTTAGCAATCAGCCCCAGCATTTT
v_call: TRBV11-1; j_call: TRBJ2-2; d_call: TRBD2; clone_size: once; cdr3_aa: CASSFLAGGVAGELFF; cdr3_nt: TGTGCCAGCAGCTTTCTAGCGGGGGGTGTCGCCGGGGAGCTGTTTTTT
v_call: TRBV5-1; j_call: TRBJ1-5; d_call: -; clone_size: -; cdr3_aa: CASSEGGTNQPQHF; cdr3_nt: TGCGCCAGCAGCGAGGGAGGGACGAATCAGCCCCAGCATTTT
v_call: TRBV10-2; j_call: TRBJ2-7; d_call: -; clone_size: -; cdr3_aa: CASSSQGPSYEQYF; cdr3_nt: TGCGCCAGCAGTAGCCAGGGGCCTTCCTACGAGCAGTACTTC
v_call: TRBV5-4; j_call: TRBJ2-1; d_call: TRBD1; clone_size: once; cdr3_aa: CASSSGGQALYNEQFF; cdr3_nt: TGTGCCAGCAGCTCCGGGGGACAGGCCTTATACAATGAGCAGTTCTTC
v_call: TRBV11-2; j_call: TRBJ2-3; d_call: TRBD2; clone_size: -; cdr3_aa: CASTRGGPGRTDTQYF; cdr3_nt: TGTGCCAGCACCCGGGGGGGGCCTGGACGCACAGATACGCAGTATTTT
v_call: TRBV28; j_call: TRBJ2-6; d_call: -; clone_size: -; cdr3_aa: CASSQIVGANVLTF; cdr3_nt: TGTGCCAGCAGCCAGATCGTTGGGGCCAACGTCCTGACTTTC
v_call: TRBV27; j_call: TRBJ2-1; d_call: -; clone_size: -; cdr3_aa: CASSLIGSGQFF; cdr3_nt: TGTGCCAGCAGTTTAATCGGGAGTGGGCAGTTCTTC
v_call: TRBV21-1; j_call: TRBJ2-3; d_call: -; clone_size: -; cdr3_aa: CACPGYFTDTQYF; cdr3_nt: TGTGCCTGCCCAGGGTACTTCACAGATACGCAGTATTTT
v_call: TRBV27; j_call: TRBJ1-5; d_call: -; clone_size: -; cdr3_aa: CATAISGTLNQPQHF; cdr3_nt: TGTGCCACAGCCATCTCCGGGACACTAAATCAGCCCCAGCATTTT
v_call: TRBV4-3; j_call: TRBJ1-2; d_call: -; clone_size: once; cdr3_aa: CASSQDSDGYTF; cdr3_nt: TGCGCCAGCAGCCAAGATTCTGATGGCTACACCTTC
v_call: TRBV18; j_call: TRBJ2-2; d_call: -; clone_size: -; cdr3_aa: CASSSLTGELFF; cdr3_nt: TGTGCCAGCTCATCTTTAACCGGGGAGCTGTTTTTT